The entry below describes one T cell receptor (beta chain). Data came from immunoSEQ multiplex PCR; TCRdb stores just in-frame clones and leaves some out. The table records 110,000 or so clones, 93% of them present only once. The data were taken from a study of T cell changes during pregnancy in multiple sclerosis. The CDR3 totals 16 residues. V lost 4 bases to trimming and J lost 6 bases, with 19 bases between them. Germline loops: CDR1 GTSNPN, CDR2 SVGIG (reference sequence). The TCR was taken from a female donor with multiple sclerosis, enrolled in a pregnancy study. This rearrangement joins TRBV30 to TRBJ1-6; D not certain. The sample consisted of peripheral blood, taken before pregnancy. Here the CDR3 DNA reads TGTGCCTGGATTACACCCGGAGCTTTACCTAATTCACCCCTCCACTTT. The encoded protein is CAWITPGALPNSPLHF.